The 7 T cell receptor beta chains below were found in one sample sequenced in a study of blood T cell repertoires in COVID-19 (dated by TCRdb to 2020 to 2021). Libraries came from the immunoSEQ multiplex PCR assay. TCRdb took this table from immuneACCESS and kept in-frame rearrangements with V and J called. Such tables lack part of the clones; where checked against another copy, unresolved V genes explain under half of the gap, and the rest is unexplained. The sample table records approximately 500,000 clones; 85% to 90% of these occur just once. Roughly 8% of the sample is in the top ten clones. Sample: peripheral blood. These receptor sequences come from a woman in her 50s with COVID-19, enrolled during active disease.

The rearrangement links TRBV5-6 to TRBJ1-3; a weak D match, TRBD1 (5 bases). The length of the CDR3 is 14 residues. Deletions cut 2 bases from V and 4 bases from J, with 10 bases between. Per the germline V gene, CDR1 is SGHDT and CDR2 is YYEEEE. CDR3 sequence reads: CASSFGGSGNTIYF. DNA for the CDR3: TGTGCCAGCAGCTTCGGGGGGTCCGGAAACACCATATATTTT.

This chain uses TRBV30 with TRBJ2-7; D is perhaps TRBD1 (6 bases). V was shortened by 3 bases and J by 3 bases, with 9 bases between the two germline ends. This CDR3 spans 12 amino acids. Germline CDR1 reads GTSNPN; CDR2 reads SVGIG (reference sequence). The DNA for the CDR3 is TGTGCCTGGAGGATGGACAGCTACGAGCAGTACTTC. The encoded protein is CAWRMDSYEQYF.

The chain couples TRBV5-1 to TRBJ2-6, with 7 bases aligning to TRBD1. The J segment lost 0 bases and the V segment lost 9 bases, leaving 9 bases of the junction unmatched. CDR1 SGHRS and CDR2 YFSETQ come from the germline V gene. CDR3 length equals 16 residues. The CDR3 DNA follows: TGCGCCACGAGAACAGGGGAGTACTCTGGGGCCAACGTCCTGACTTTC. As protein: CATRTGEYSGANVLTF.

The chain links TRBV10-3 to TRBJ1-2; D is ambiguous. CDR3 length: 12 amino acids. Germline V gene sequence: CDR1 ENHRY, CDR2 SYGVKD. V lost 10 bases and J 4 bases, leaving 13 bases between the germline ends. Written as DNA, the CDR3 is TGTGCCACCTCCGGCGGAATCTATGGCTACACCTTC. It encodes CATSGGIYGYTF.

This clone was seen only a few times. DNA for the CDR3: TGTGCCAGCAGTTATGCTTCGGGACAGGGGTCGTATGGCTACACCTTC. Protein sequence: CASSYASGQGSYGYTF. The chain employs TRBV6-5 and TRBJ1-2; 10 positions agree with TRBD1. Germline CDR1 reads MNHEY; CDR2 reads SVGAGI. This CDR3 spans 16 amino acids. V trimming: 3 bases; J trimming: 5 bases; junction bases outside the gene matches: 9.

This clone was seen just once. The J gene is TRBJ1-3, the V gene TRBV5-1; D might be TRBD1 (6 bases). The V end lost 4 bases, the J end lost 1 base, and 15 bases lay between the germline ends. Looked up from germline, CDR1 is SGHRS and CDR2 is YFSETQ. The length of the CDR3 is 16 residues. The CDR3 reads CASSATRTGSGNTIYF. CDR3 nucleotide sequence: TGCGCCAGCAGCGCAACGAGAACAGGGTCTGGAAACACCATATATTTT.

V is TRBV9 and J is TRBJ1-1, with 8 positions matching TRBD1. CDR1 is SGDLS, CDR2 YYNGEE, per germline. The ends lost 3 bases at V and 6 bases at J; junction bases unmatched: 4. This CDR3 is built from 13 residues. CDR3 loop: CASSGGQEAEAFF. CDR3 coding DNA: TGTGCCAGCAGCGGGGGACAGGAGGCTGAAGCTTTCTTT.